This TCR beta chain was observed in a study of neoadjuvant anti-PD-1 for oral cavity cancer. In this sample, this clone is large. Time point of the sample: after neoadjuvant nivolumab, at surgical resection. Tumor libraries mostly used about 4.6 ug genomic DNA, two replicates each. TCRdb's table, derived via immunoSEQ multiplex PCR, lists solely in-frame clones and lacks some. The profile covers 9,500 to 12,000 clones, with around 65% appearing a single time and approximately 8.1% taken by the ten largest. From germline, CDR1 is LNHDA and CDR2 SQIVND (reference sequence). This CDR3 contains 13 residues. V lost 2 bases and J 7 bases, leaving 11 bases between the germline ends.

The sequencing used tumor tissue, collected after nivolumab (anti-PD-1) treatment. The genes are TRBV19 and TRBJ1-1; no reliable D call. The source of this sequence is a person aged 40 to 85 with oral cavity squamous cell carcinoma. This CDR3 is CASSIRELGEAFF. CDR3 in DNA: TGTGCCAGTAGTATAAGGGAGCTTGGTGAAGCTTTCTTT.